The next 18 T cell receptor beta chains were all read from a single sample in a study of blood T cells in healthy people across ages. With a J-beta primer mix and a sample-barcoded 5' primer, a second PCR ran roughly 6 to 12 cycles. TCRdb redid the calling of the 5' RACE reads with MiXCR, one entry per CDR3 protein. The sample shows 1.5 million to 2 million distinct CDR3 sequences, roughly 49% of them seen only once. Source material: blood. The receptors stem from a woman in her thirties or forties in good health.

This sequence joins TRBV9 and TRBJ1-2, with 8 bases aligning to TRBD1. V shed 3 bases and J 8 bases; nucleotides not matched to a gene: 12. Germline lookup yields CDR1 SGDLS and CDR2 YYNGEE. The length of the CDR3 is 15 residues. This CDR3 is CASSGSRQGAWGYTF. In DNA form, the CDR3 reads TGTGCCAGCAGCGGCTCACGGCAGGGGGCCTGGGGCTACACCTTC. The full variable domain, completed using reference TRBV9 and TRBJ1-2, is DSGVTQTPKHLITATGQRVTLRCSPRSGDLSVYWYQQSLDQGLQFLIQYYNGEERAKGNILERFSAQQFPDLHSELNLSSLELGDSALYFCASSGSRQGAWGYTFGSGTRLTVV.

With regard to this clonotype: At one of its ends the junction is not consistent with the germline gene, which may arise from a read error. V and J are TRBV7-9 and TRBJ2-4; D may be TRBD2 (5 bases). In germline, CDR1 is SEHNR, CDR2 FQNEAQ (reference sequence). This CDR3 is built from 15 residues. CDR3 nucleotides: TGTGCTAGCACCACTTTGAAGGTCGGGGATTTAACCCAGTACTTC. It translates to CASTTLKVGDLTQYF.

The genes are TRBV7-3 and TRBJ2-1; D is unclear. Germline lookup yields CDR1 SGHTA and CDR2 FQGTGA. CDR3 length equals 15 residues. Trimming took off 5 bases at V and 5 bases at J, with 16 bases between the two ends. CDR3 amino acids: CASSRGPLMNNEQFF. CDR3 coding DNA: TGTGCCAGCAGCCGTGGGCCTCTTATGAACAATGAGCAGTTCTTC.

This clonotype was observed a few times. V usage is TRBV20-1 and J usage is TRBJ1-2; a weak D match, TRBD1 (6 bases). The CDR3 has 11 amino acids. Trimming shortened V by 5 bases and J by 5 bases, and 9 bases separated the two germline ends. Germline CDR1 and CDR2: DFQATT and SNEGSKA (reference sequence). The CDR3 DNA reads TGCAGTGCTCCAGGGGCTTATGGCTACACCTTC. Its protein product is CSAPGAYGYTF.

This chain links TRBV27 with TRBJ2-7; D is possibly TRBD1 (6 bases). V dropped 5 bases and J dropped 0 bases, with 14 bases sitting between them. The CDR3 is made up of 15 amino acids. Germline loops: CDR1 MNHEY, CDR2 SMNVEV (reference sequence). The CDR3 here is CASSAGVRGSYEQYF. The CDR3 DNA reads as TGTGCCAGCAGTGCTGGAGTCAGGGGCTCCTACGAGCAGTACTTC.

This clonotype has only one observation. The V gene is TRBV7-9, the J gene TRBJ1-2; a weak D match, TRBD1 (5 bases). This CDR3 has 15 amino acids. Trimming stripped 5 bases from V and 7 bases from J, with 20 bases between. Germline CDR1 SEHNR, CDR2 FQNEAQ (reference sequence). DNA of the CDR3: TGTGCCAGCAGCCCCAGCGGTGCGTGGGGCGGTGGCTACACCTTC. Translation: CASSPSGAWGGGYTF.

This clonotype was counted a single time. The V call is TRBV6-2 or TRBV6-3, the J call TRBJ1-1, with D perhaps TRBD1 (6 bases). Germline CDR1 and CDR2: MNHEY and SVGEGT. CDR3 length equals 14 residues. Trimming shortened V by 0 bases and J by 4 bases, and 9 bases separated the two germline ends. CDR3 bases: TGTGCCAGCAGTTACTCGCCGGGGGCCACTGAAGCTTTCTTT. It encodes CASSYSPGATEAFF.

This rearrangement joins TRBV5-1 to TRBJ2-4, with D possibly TRBD1 on 6 matching bases. Trimming shortened V by 0 bases and J by 6 bases, and 10 bases separated the two germline ends. The CDR3 totals 14 residues. Germline CDR1 and CDR2: SGHRS and YFSETQ. CDR3 coding DNA: TGCGCCAGCAGCTTGGCGGAAGGGGGAAACATTCAGTACTTC. Translated, it gives CASSLAEGGNIQYF.

This clonotype was detected once. This sequence joins TRBV7-2 and TRBJ1-5, with D possibly TRBD1 on 6 matching bases. The CDR3 spans 14 residues. With 5 bases removed from V and 6 bases from J, the gap between germline ends came to 14 bases. Per the germline V gene, CDR1 is SGHTA and CDR2 is FQGNSA. The CDR3 region has the DNA TGTGCCAGCAGCCAGGGGAACCGGGTTCAGCCCCAGCATTTT. Protein sequence: CASSQGNRVQPQHF. The full variable domain, completed using reference TRBV7-2 and TRBJ1-5, is GAGVSQSPSNKVTEKGKDVELRCDPISGHTALYWYRQSLGQGLEFLIYFQGNSAPDKSGLPSDRFSAERTGGSVSTLTIQRTQQEDSAVYLCASSQGNRVQPQHFGDGTRLSIL.

This clonotype was recorded once. This chain joins TRBV7-2 and TRBJ2-3, with a tentative D call TRBD2 (7 bases). Trimming left V 1 base short and J 8 bases short, with 19 bases between. The CDR3 has 16 residues. Germline-derived CDR1 and CDR2 are SGHTA and FQGNSA. The DNA for the CDR3 is TGTGCCAGCAGCTTAGAACCGGGGGGCCCCTTGGGTACGCAGTATTTT. Amino acids: CASSLEPGGPLGTQYF.

Points on this clonotype: This clone may be a read error of a much larger clone one base away. The chain carries TRBV7-2 and TRBJ2-1; D is undetermined. The germline V gene encodes CDR1 SGHTA and CDR2 FQGNSA. The CDR3 extends over 14 amino acids. The ends were cut back, 2 bases at V and 2 bases at J, with 7 bases in the middle. In nucleotides, the CDR3 is TGTGCCAGCAGCTTATGGCAGACCTACAATGAGCAGTTCTTC. This codes for CASSLWQTYNEQFF. The entire variable domain, with the rest obtained from reference TRBV7-2 and TRBJ2-1, is as follows: GAGVSQSPSNKVTEKGKDVELRCDPISGHTALYWYRQSLGQGLEFLIYFQGNSAPDKSGLPSDRFSAERTGGSVSTLTIQRTQQEDSAVYLCASSLWQTYNEQFFGPGTRLTVL.

The DNA of the CDR3 is TGTGCCAGCAGTGAATCCCGGACAGGGGTAACTAATGAAAAACTGTTTTTT. It is translated as CASSESRTGVTNEKLFF. The chain recombines TRBV25-1 with TRBJ1-4, with 9 bases fitting TRBD1. Germline-derived CDR1 and CDR2 are MGHDK and SYGVNS. V trimming: 1 base; J trimming: 1 base; junction bases outside the gene matches: 4. The CDR3 runs to 17 residues.

In its sample, this clonotype was seen a few times. The V call is TRBV5-1, the J call TRBJ2-3; D not resolved. V gave up 1 base and J gave up 2 bases, with 11 bases separating them. CDR1 and CDR2 from the germline V gene are SGHRS and YFSETQ. The CDR3 is 15 amino acids. Here the CDR3 reads CASSLSNIATDTQYF. CDR3 DNA: TGCGCCAGCAGCTTGAGTAACATAGCCACAGATACGCAGTATTTT. Combining the CDR3 with reference TRBV5-1 and TRBJ2-3 gives the whole variable domain KAGVTQTPRYLIKTRGQQVTLSCSPISGHRSVSWYQQTPGQGLQFLFEYFSETQRNKGNFPGRFSGRQFSNSRSEMNVSTLELGDSALYLCASSLSNIATDTQYFGPGTRLTVL.

In its sample, this clonotype was seen a few times. The V and J genes are TRBV24-1 and TRBJ2-5; D uncertain. Germline V gene lookup returns CDR1 KGHDR and CDR2 SFDVKD. This CDR3 comprises 13 residues. Trimming shortened V by 2 bases and J by 5 bases, and 8 bases separated the two germline ends. The CDR3 reads CATSDSIGETQYF. CDR3 nucleotide sequence: TGTGCCACCAGTGATTCTATCGGGGAGACCCAGTACTTC.

This clonotype has ten or more counts. V and J are TRBV12-3 or TRBV12-4 and TRBJ2-7; weak D call: TRBD1 (6 bases). The CDR3 consists of 11 residues. Trimming stripped 5 bases from V and 6 bases from J, with 8 bases between. CDR3 residues: CASSIRGEQYF. The CDR3, as DNA: TGTGCCAGCAGTATCAGGGGCGAGCAGTACTTC.

V gene TRBV6-2 or TRBV6-3 combines with J gene TRBJ2-4; 9 bases are shared with TRBD1. From germline, CDR1 is MNHEY and CDR2 SVGEGT. Losses at the gene ends were 2 bases for V and 5 bases for J; bases not matched to a gene: 1. This CDR3 spans 14 amino acids. The DNA of the CDR3 is TGTGCCAGCAGTTACAGGGACAGGGAAAACATTCAGTACTTC. This codes for CASSYRDRENIQYF.

A remark on this clonotype: One end of the junction varies from germline; a read error may be responsible. The chain employs TRBV6-6 and TRBJ2-1, with TRBD1 identical over 7 bases. Looked up from germline, CDR1 is MNHNY and CDR2 is SVGAGI (reference sequence). The CDR3 contains 15 residues. In nucleotides, the CDR3 is TGTACCAGCAGTCAGACCGGGACAGATTACAATGAGCAGTTCTTC. Residues: CTSSQTGTDYNEQFF.

V is TRBV2 and J is TRBJ1-5, with TRBD1 matching over 11 bases. CDR1 is SNHLY, CDR2 FYNNEI, per germline. There are 16 residues in the CDR3. The V and J ends lost 6 bases and 2 bases, in that order; junction bases with no gene match: 6. CDR3 nucleotides: TGTGCCAGCAGGGACAGGGGGCGCGGTGGCAATCAGCCCCAGCATTTT. Encoded protein: CASRDRGRGGNQPQHF.